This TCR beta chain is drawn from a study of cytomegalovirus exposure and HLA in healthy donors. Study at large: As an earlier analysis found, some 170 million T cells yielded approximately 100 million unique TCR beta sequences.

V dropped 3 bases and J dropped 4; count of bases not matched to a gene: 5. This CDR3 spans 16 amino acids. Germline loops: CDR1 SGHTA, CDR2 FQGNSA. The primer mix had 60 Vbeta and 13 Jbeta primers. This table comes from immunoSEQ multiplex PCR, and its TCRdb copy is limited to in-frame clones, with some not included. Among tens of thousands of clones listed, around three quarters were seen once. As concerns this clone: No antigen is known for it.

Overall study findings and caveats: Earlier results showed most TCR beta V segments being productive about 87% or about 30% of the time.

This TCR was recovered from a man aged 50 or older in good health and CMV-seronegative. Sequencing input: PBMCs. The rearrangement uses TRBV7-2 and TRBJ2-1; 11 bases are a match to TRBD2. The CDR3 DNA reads TGTGCCAGCAGCTTGACTAGCGGGGATACTTACAATGAGCAGTTCTTC. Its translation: CASSLTSGDTYNEQFF.